The clone carrying this TCR beta chain has more than one count but fewer than ten. What it binds is unknown. This specimen belongs to a study of beta chain features in type 1 diabetes. Study-wide points: In every one of the four CD4+ subsets, TCRB CDR3s were moderately but significantly shorter in Type 1 diabetes patients. PCR might pick shorter templates more often, in the same way for patients and controls.

Stem cell-like memory, regulatory, central memory and naive CD4+ cells were sorted via CD45RO/CCR7/CD25/CD127/CD95/CD27. Of the isolated RNA, all was reverse transcribed, and so the sequenced material was expressed TCRB transcripts. The protocol was immunoSEQ multiplex PCR, while the TCRdb copy is restricted to in-frame clones and leaves out a portion. The sample consists of some 330,000 clones, roughly 12% of them appearing once. The source of this sequence is a woman aged 18-29 years with type 1 diabetes. Sample: naive CD4+ T cells from blood.

Here the CDR3 DNA reads TGTGCCAGCACGGCGGGGGAAAATCAGCCCCAGCATTTT. Its translation: CASTAGENQPQHF. The chain joins TRBV18 to TRBJ1-5; weak D call: TRBD1 (5 bases). Per the germline V gene, CDR1 is KGHSH and CDR2 is LQKENI. V lost 8 bases and J lost 4, with 12 bases in between. The CDR3 length is 13 residues.